This T cell receptor (beta chain) is drawn from a study of T cell repertoires in cytomegalovirus infection. TCRdb re-called the reads with MiXCR, one entry per CDR3 protein. This sample carries approximately 120,000 distinct CDR3 sequences, about 31% of them seen once, and the ten largest clones take 58%. A remark on this clonotype: As yet, its antigen is unknown.

Germline V gene sequence: CDR1 SGHVS, CDR2 FNYEAQ. J was trimmed by 6 bases and V by 5 bases; bases with no gene match: 9. This CDR3 region has 15 residues. The starting material was CD8+ T cells from cultured PBMCs, obtained from culture after CMV antigen stimulation. This sequence originates from a human donor in good health (CMV status not recorded). Some clones in this sample may be carry-over from other donors' samples. The chain recombines TRBV7-6 with TRBJ1-1; 10 bases fit TRBD1. This CDR3 reads CASSGSGTGVPEAFF. The CDR3 region has the DNA TGTGCCAGCAGCGGATCCGGGACAGGGGTGCCTGAAGCTTTCTTT.